Detailed here is one T cell receptor (beta chain). Its antigen is still unknown. V dropped 5 bases and J dropped 0 bases, with 11 bases sitting between them. Per germline, CDR1 MNHNY and CDR2 SVGAGI (reference sequence). The length of the CDR3 is 15 residues. Sequencing was performed with immunoSEQ multiplex PCR; in TCRdb, only in-frame clones are kept and a portion is missing. This sample has around 120,000 clones; 88% occur once, and the top ten carry roughly 3.6%. These data belong to a study of T cell responses to AZD1222 COVID-19 vaccine. The study's findings and limits: White British people made up most donors, females outnumbered males, and clonal diversity was possibly underestimated. The span of vaccine-associated CD4 TCRs extended across spike, with dominance at 160-218 and 743-854. Unmutated variant regions are reportedly targeted by nearly half of spike-specific TCRs. Of the AZD1222 recipients, only 5 to 7 were seropositive at baseline.

This clonotype was obtained from an adult in good health. This specimen was peripheral blood, taken on day 0 of AZD1222 vaccination. The rearrangement links TRBV6-6 to TRBJ2-1; D perhaps matches TRBD1 (6 bases). CDR3: CASSRGTGSYNEQFF. The CDR3 DNA reads TGTGCCAGCAGTAGGGGGACCGGCTCCTACAATGAGCAGTTCTTC.